These 13 T cell receptor beta chains came from one sample sequenced in a study of cytomegalovirus exposure and HLA in healthy donors. PCR primers comprised 60 Vbeta and 13 Jbeta primers. Data came from immunoSEQ multiplex PCR; TCRdb stores just in-frame clones and leaves some out. Of about 150,000 clones listed, roughly 80% are singletons. The sample consisted of PBMCs. These receptors all stem from a male donor in good health and CMV-seronegative.

The gene calls are TRBV6-4 and TRBJ2-2, with D unresolved. V was cut by 3 bases and J by 5 bases, with 13 bases left in between. CDR1 and CDR2 from the germline V gene are MRHNA and SNTAGT. This CDR3 has 15 residues. The CDR3 DNA follows: TGTGCCAGCAGTGAGGTTTTAGACTCTACCGGGGAGCTGTTTTTT. Translating gives CASSEVLDSTGELFF.

On this clone itself: One junction end disagrees with the germline gene, perhaps due to a read error. The chain couples TRBV7-9 to TRBJ2-7; the match to TRBD1 covers 9 bases. Germline loops: CDR1 SEHNR, CDR2 FQNEAQ (reference sequence). The CDR3 totals 16 residues. CDR3 protein: CSSSFGMTGGSYEQYF. The CDR3 DNA is TGTTCCAGCAGCTTCGGAATGACAGGGGGCTCCTACGAGCAGTACTTC.

The chain recombines TRBV5-6 with TRBJ1-3; no definite D call. Trimming took 6 bases from V and 0 from J, leaving 19 bases between them. Germline values: CDR1 SGHDT, CDR2 YYEEEE. This CDR3 has 17 residues. The CDR3 coding sequence is TGTGCCAGCACCAGATGGCCTCGGAGAGGCTCTGGAAACACCATATATTTT. It yields the protein CASTRWPRRGSGNTIYF.

V is TRBV19 and J is TRBJ1-2; D is undetermined. The germline V and J ends were trimmed by 8 bases and 4 bases, with 8 bases remaining between them. CDR1 and CDR2 (germline): LNHDA, SQIVND (reference sequence). The CDR3 is 11 amino acids. CDR3 loop: CASEATYGYTF. The CDR3 DNA sequence: TGTGCCAGTGAGGCCACCTATGGCTACACCTTC.

The CDR3 sequence: CASSLGRDNYQPQHF. The CDR3 coding sequence is TGTGCCAGCAGCCTGGGCCGGGACAACTATCAGCCCCAGCATTTT. The V call is TRBV7-8, the J call TRBJ1-5; a possible D gene is TRBD1 (6 bases). CDR1 is SGHVS, CDR2 FQNEAQ, per germline. V gave up 5 bases and J gave up 5 bases, with 16 bases separating them. The CDR3 extends over 15 amino acids.

The rearrangement links TRBV19 to TRBJ2-6, with TRBD1 matching over 10 bases. The CDR3 contains 19 residues. J lost 0 bases, V lost 0 bases, and 5 bases had no gene match. Germline V lookup: CDR1 LNHDA, CDR2 SQIVND (reference sequence). The CDR3 sequence: CASSIEWTGGISGANVLTF. The CDR3 nucleotides are TGTGCCAGTAGTATAGAGTGGACAGGGGGGATCTCTGGGGCCAACGTCCTGACTTTC.

This clone has more than one count but fewer than ten. This chain links TRBV15 with TRBJ2-1, with 7 nucleotides matching TRBD2. V lost 9 bases and J lost 4; bases outside the gene matches: 9. Looked up from germline, CDR1 is LNHNV and CDR2 is YYDKDF (reference sequence). CDR3 length equals 14 residues. CDR3 amino acids: CATLLPGRYNEQFF. CDR3 nucleotide sequence: TGTGCCACACTCCTGCCCGGGAGGTACAATGAGCAGTTCTTC.

This clone occurred a few times. The rearrangement links TRBV2 to TRBJ1-2, with D hard to call. This CDR3 has 14 amino acids. Trimming cost V 3 bases and J 0 bases, with 8 bases left between them. Germline V lookup: CDR1 SNHLY, CDR2 FYNNEI. In DNA form, the CDR3 reads TGTGCCAGCAGTGACTACAGTCCTAACTATGGCTACACCTTC. Amino acid sequence: CASSDYSPNYGYTF.

V is TRBV19 and J is TRBJ1-2; D is undetermined. The germline V and J ends were trimmed by 9 bases and 4 bases, with 21 bases remaining between them. CDR3 length: 15 residues. Per germline, CDR1 LNHDA and CDR2 SQIVND (reference sequence). CDR3 nucleotide sequence: TGTGCCAGCTCACCCTCGCGCGGTTCATTCTATGGCTACACCTTC. Translated, it gives CASSPSRGSFYGYTF.

This CDR3 reads CASSQDWLVSNQPQHF. In DNA form, the CDR3 reads TGCGCCAGCAGCCAAGATTGGCTAGTAAGCAATCAGCCCCAGCATTTT. V is TRBV4-3 and J is TRBJ1-5; D is unresolved. This CDR3 is built from 16 residues. CDR1 and CDR2 (germline): LGHNA, YSLEER. V lost 0 bases and J lost 1, with 10 bases in between.

The chain has TRBV15 and TRBJ2-1; 15 bases line up with TRBD2. The CDR3 is 16 amino acids. From germline, CDR1 is LNHNV and CDR2 YYDKDF (reference sequence). Unmatched junction bases numbered 5, after V lost 5 bases and J lost 6 bases. The CDR3: CATSPGLAGGVNEQFF. The CDR3 DNA sequence: TGTGCCACCAGCCCTGGACTAGCGGGGGGGGTCAATGAGCAGTTCTTC.

The table lists this clone with a count of one. The chain uses TRBV6-7 and TRBJ2-2; TRBD2 is a possible D gene (5 bases). TRBV6-7 is an ORF, with its function uncertain. V gave up 9 bases and J gave up 2 bases, with 16 bases separating them. The CDR3 runs to 15 residues. The CDR3 protein is CARPAERTNTGELFF. Written as DNA, the CDR3 is TGTGCCAGGCCCGCGGAGCGGACTAACACCGGGGAGCTGTTTTTT.

This chain links TRBV7-9 with TRBJ1-5; 9 nucleotides align to TRBD1. J lost 5 bases, V lost 5 bases, and 7 bases had no gene match. This CDR3 contains 15 residues. CDR1 and CDR2 (germline): SEHNR, FQNEAQ (reference sequence). The CDR3 region has the DNA TGTGCCAGCAGCCTCGGGACAGGGCTGGATCAGCCCCAGCATTTT. Residues: CASSLGTGLDQPQHF.